One and the same sample provided the 22 T cell receptor beta chains below, sequenced in a study of T cells in Graves' hyperthyroidism and ophthalmopathy. Amplification targeted TCR beta CDR3 regions from RNA transcripts. The TCR CDR3 first-round RT-PCR relied on the HTBI primer set. TCRdb itself ran the multiplex PCR reads through MiXCR, one entry per CDR3 protein. The sample contains approximately 510,000 distinct CDR3 sequences, around 21% of which appear only once. Material: blood. The receptors derive from a young man with Graves' hyperthyroidism.

Ten or more counts support this clonotype. V is TRBV27 and J is TRBJ2-7, with D maybe TRBD2 (6 bases). CDR3 length: 15 residues. Germline loops: CDR1 MNHEY, CDR2 SMNVEV (reference sequence). The germline V and J ends were trimmed by 1 base and 7 bases, with 17 bases remaining between them. The CDR3 here is CASSLLAGPAGEQYF. DNA for the CDR3: TGTGCCAGCAGTTTATTGGCCGGGCCGGCGGGGGAGCAGTACTTC.

This clonotype was seen more than once but under ten times. The V call is TRBV4-1, the J call TRBJ1-2; no firm D call. V was shortened by 0 bases and J by 2 bases, with 7 bases between the two germline ends. From germline, CDR1 is MGHRA and CDR2 YSYEKL. The CDR3 totals 14 residues. This chain's CDR3 is CASSQDFLNYGYTF. CDR3 sequence (DNA): TGCGCCAGCAGCCAAGACTTCCTCAACTATGGCTACACCTTC.

This clonotype was found a few times. This chain uses TRBV2 with TRBJ2-2; weak D call: TRBD2 (5 bases). Germline CDR1 reads SNHLY; CDR2 reads FYNNEI. The CDR3 runs 14 residues. Trimming took 2 bases from V and 5 from J, leaving 9 bases between them. The DNA of the CDR3 is TGTGCCAGCAGTGAATCGAGGGTAACCGGGGAGCTGTTTTTT. This gives the protein CASSESRVTGELFF.

This clonotype came up many times. The chain recombines TRBV7-9 with TRBJ1-2, with unresolved D. The CDR3 is made up of 15 amino acids. The germline V gene encodes CDR1 SEHNR and CDR2 FQNEAQ (reference sequence). The V end was cut by 3 bases, the J end by 8 bases, with 19 bases between. CDR3 in amino acids: CASSFPASADWGYTF. CDR3 coding DNA: TGTGCCAGCAGCTTCCCGGCCTCCGCTGATTGGGGCTACACCTTC.

This clonotype was seen more than once but under ten times. V is TRBV11-1 and J is TRBJ2-7, with 8 bases aligning to TRBD2. The V gene end was trimmed by 7 bases and the J gene end by 3 bases; junction bases not matched to a gene: 11. Germline V gene data show CDR1 as SGHAT and CDR2 as FQDESV (reference sequence). This CDR3 has 15 residues. Here the CDR3 DNA reads TGTGCCAGCACCATCGAGCGGGGGCCTATCTACGAGCAGTACTTC. Translated, it gives CASTIERGPIYEQYF.

Many counts were recorded for this clonotype. The V gene is TRBV5-1, the J gene TRBJ2-7, with 9 positions matching TRBD1. Trimming removed 0 bases from V and 5 bases from J; junction bases left unmatched: 9. Germline V gene lookup returns CDR1 SGHRS and CDR2 YFSETQ. CDR3 length: 16 amino acids. The CDR3 is CASSLVGRTGDDEQYF. For the CDR3, the DNA is TGCGCCAGCAGCTTGGTAGGTAGGACAGGGGACGACGAGCAGTACTTC.

This clonotype was found many times. V is TRBV6-2 or TRBV6-3 and J is TRBJ1-2, with no clear D. V was shortened by 6 bases and J by 0 bases, with 8 bases between the two germline ends. The germline V gene encodes CDR1 MNHEY and CDR2 SVGEGT. CDR3 length: 13 amino acids. The CDR3, as DNA: TGTGCCAGCAGACCCCGGACTAACTATGGCTACACCTTC. Residues: CASRPRTNYGYTF.

This clonotype came up many times. The rearrangement joins TRBV12-3 or TRBV12-4 to TRBJ1-5; tentatively, D is TRBD1 (6 bases). This CDR3 is built from 13 residues. V was shortened by 6 bases and J by 6 bases, with 12 bases between the two germline ends. This CDR3 reads CASSPRGGQPQHF. The CDR3, as DNA: TGTGCCAGCAGCCCTAGGGGGGGTCAGCCCCAGCATTTT.

This chain connects TRBV18 to TRBJ2-2, with no clear D. The ends were cut back, 0 bases at V and 7 bases at J, with 12 bases in the middle. This CDR3 spans 15 amino acids. CDR1 is KGHSH and CDR2 is LQKENI in the germline V gene. The CDR3 is CASSPPTLRGGELFF. The CDR3 DNA reads as TGTGCCAGCTCACCACCGACCCTCCGCGGCGGGGAGCTGTTTTTT.

This clonotype was seen a handful of times. This sequence joins TRBV19 and TRBJ2-2; no clear D gene. Trimming pared 3 bases from V and 10 bases from J, leaving 9 bases between. The CDR3 has 12 amino acids. Germline CDR1 reads LNHDA; CDR2 reads SQIVND (reference sequence). Here the CDR3 reads CASSISVKELFF. CDR3 sequence (DNA): TGTGCCAGTAGTATTTCGGTGAAGGAGCTGTTTTTT.

This clonotype was seen at least ten times. V and J are TRBV5-1 and TRBJ2-7; D gene unclear. The V gene lost 0 bases and the J gene lost 9 bases, with 13 bases spanning the gap. The CDR3 loop spans 13 amino acids. Germline CDR1 is SGHRS and CDR2 is YFSETQ. The CDR3 region has the DNA TGCGCCAGCAGCTTGGTGGAAAAGACCCTGCAGTACTTC. Its protein product is CASSLVEKTLQYF.

This clonotype was seen many times. The chain is built from TRBV28 and TRBJ2-7, with D perhaps TRBD2 (5 bases). The germline V gene encodes CDR1 MDHEN and CDR2 SYDVKM. The CDR3 extends over 14 amino acids. V dropped 4 bases and J dropped 4 bases, with 14 bases sitting between them. The DNA of the CDR3 is TGTGCCAGCAGTTCTCAGCCCCGCGGGTACGAGCAGTACTTC. It encodes CASSSQPRGYEQYF.

This clonotype has a count of ten or more. The gene calls are TRBV24-1 and TRBJ1-5; 10 bases are a match to TRBD1. Trimming at V came to 4 bases and at J to 7 bases, leaving 9 bases not matched to a gene. Germline CDR1 reads KGHDR; CDR2 reads SFDVKD. This CDR3 is built from 16 residues. In nucleotides, the CDR3 is TGTGCCACCAGTGAGGGGACAGGGGATTGGGGCCAGCCCCAGCATTTT. Protein sequence: CATSEGTGDWGQPQHF.

This clonotype was found many times. The CDR3 spells CASGQANSYEQYF. Here the CDR3 DNA reads TGTGCCAGCGGACAGGCTAACTCCTACGAGCAGTACTTC. This chain connects TRBV12-3 or TRBV12-4 to TRBJ2-7; 7 bases are shared with TRBD1. The length of the CDR3 is 13 residues. Unmatched junction bases numbered 4, after V lost 8 bases and J lost 0 bases.

This clonotype showed up many times. The rearrangement uses TRBV28 and TRBJ1-5; 9 bases map to TRBD1. The junction had 8 bases not matched to a gene; V was cut back by 5 bases and J by 3 bases. Germline lookup yields CDR1 MDHEN and CDR2 SYDVKM. The CDR3 totals 16 residues. CDR3 amino acids: CASSRLRTGDNQPQHF. CDR3 in DNA: TGTGCCAGCAGTCGCCTAAGGACAGGGGACAATCAGCCCCAGCATTTT.

The chain has TRBV20-1 and TRBJ2-7; the D gene is possibly TRBD1 (5 bases). Germline values: CDR1 DFQATT, CDR2 SNEGSKA (reference sequence). V was pared by 0 bases and J by 0 bases, with 12 bases between. The length of the CDR3 is 15 residues. CDR3 protein: CSARDPKQASYEQYF. CDR3 sequence (DNA): TGCAGTGCTAGAGATCCGAAACAGGCCTCCTACGAGCAGTACTTC.

Many counts were recorded for this clonotype. The chain carries TRBV28 and TRBJ1-2; 7 nucleotides match TRBD1. J was trimmed by 4 bases and V by 7 bases; bases with no gene match: 12. CDR3 length: 15 residues. Germline V gene lookup returns CDR1 MDHEN and CDR2 SYDVKM. CDR3 in amino acids: CASTRMGTDPYGYTF. The CDR3 DNA sequence: TGTGCCAGCACCCGAATGGGGACAGATCCCTATGGCTACACCTTC.

A few counts support this clonotype. The V call is TRBV28, the J call TRBJ2-2; D is undetermined. The CDR3 has 16 residues. Per germline, CDR1 MDHEN and CDR2 SYDVKM. Trimming took off 3 bases at V and 3 bases at J, with 14 bases between the two ends. CDR3 sequence reads: CASSFLSLWDTGELFF. DNA for the CDR3: TGTGCCAGCAGTTTCCTGTCGCTTTGGGACACCGGGGAGCTGTTTTTT.

The chain joins TRBV7-8 to TRBJ2-7, with TRBD1 identical over 9 bases. V dropped 5 bases and J dropped 1; count of bases not matched to a gene: 6. The germline V gene has CDR1 SGHVS and CDR2 FQNEAQ. There are 15 residues in the CDR3. DNA for the CDR3: TGTGCCAGCAGCCCGGAGGACAGGGGATCCTACGAGCAGTACTTC. Encoded protein: CASSPEDRGSYEQYF.

This chain joins TRBV6-1 and TRBJ2-7, with D maybe TRBD1 (5 bases). Germline-derived CDR1 and CDR2 are MNHNS and SASEGT. CDR3 length equals 15 residues. Trimming took 4 bases from V and 2 from J, leaving 15 bases between them. CDR3 amino acids: CASSATGNNAYEQYF. CDR3 nucleotides: TGTGCCAGCAGTGCAACAGGAAATAACGCCTACGAGCAGTACTTC.

Comment on this clonotype: One base away lies a much larger clone, so this may be a sequencing read error. The chain uses TRBV28 and TRBJ2-5; 7 bases are shared with TRBD1. The CDR3 spans 13 residues. Germline V CDR1 and CDR2: MDHEN, SYDVKM. The CDR3 DNA sequence: TGTGCCACCATGGGACAGCTCCAAGAGACCCGGTACTTC. It yields the protein CATMGQLQETRYF.

CDR3 bases: TGCAGTGCTAGAGATATGGGGCGGTTGTACGTTAATAAAGCTTTCTTT. Translating it yields CSARDMGRLYVNKAFF. The chain is built from TRBV20-1 and TRBJ1-1, with D perhaps TRBD1 (5 bases). Germline V gene lookup returns CDR1 DFQATT and CDR2 SNEGSKA (reference sequence). The CDR3 runs 16 residues. Trimming cost V 0 bases and J 9 bases, with 23 bases left between them.